The rows below give T cell receptor beta chains drawn from one sample of a study of blood T cell repertoires in COVID-19. Clones were read by immunoSEQ multiplex PCR, and TCRdb kept only the in-frame ones, dropping some. The table lists about 78,000 clones, 86% of them singletons. The sequenced sample consisted of peripheral blood. The source of these receptors is a man aged 50 to 60 with active or convalescent COVID-19. Both conserved end residues are part of each CDR3. A D gene is named only where the DNA matches it firmly. The size field is filled for only some rows; it gives once, few, many or a size class.

TRBV27	TRBJ1-5	.	TRBD1	TGTGCCAGCAGTCCTCGGACAGGGGAGGGCAATCAGCCCCAGCATTTT	CASSPRTGEGNQPQHF
TRBV28	TRBJ1-5	.	.	TGTGCCAGCAGTTTATATCTAGGAACCAATCAGCCCCAGCATTTT	CASSLYLGTNQPQHF
TRBV10-3	TRBJ1-2	.	.	TGTGCCATCAGTGAGTCCGGGGGAAACTATGGCTACACCTTC	CAISESGGNYGYTF
TRBV19	TRBJ2-3	.	TRBD1	TGTGCCAGTAGCCGGGACAGGCTAGATACGCAGTATTTT	CASSRDRLDTQYF
TRBV5-4	TRBJ1-4	.	.	TGTGCCAGCAGCTTAACACGCGGCCCGACAACTAATGAAAAACTGTTTTTT	CASSLTRGPTTNEKLFF
TRBV19	TRBJ2-5	.	TRBD1	TGTGCCAGTAGTATAGGGGCTGGGACAGGGCCTAACCAAGAGACCCAGTACTTC	CASSIGAGTGPNQETQYF
TRBV30	TRBJ1-2	.	.	TGTGCCTGGAGTGCAGGGCTTGCGGCTGGCTACACCTTC	CAWSAGLAAGYTF
TRBV14	TRBJ2-3	.	.	TGTGCCAGCAGCGAGGTAGGCCGCACAGATACGCAGTATTTT	CASSEVGRTDTQYF
TRBV7-9	TRBJ2-3	.	.	TGTGCCAGCAGCTTTTGGTCAACTAGCACAGATACGCAGTATTTT	CASSFWSTSTDTQYF
TRBV10-3	TRBJ1-2	once	.	TGTGCCATCAGTGCGGGACAAGCCAACTATGGCTACACCTTC	CAISAGQANYGYTF
TRBV19	TRBJ1-4	.	.	TGTGCCAGTAGTTGGGGAGATGCAACTAATGAAAAACTGTTTTTT	CASSWGDATNEKLFF
TRBV2	TRBJ2-5	.	.	TGTGCCAGCAGTGAGAGCGGGCCCCAAGAGACCCAGTACTTC	CASSESGPQETQYF
TRBV28	TRBJ1-2	.	.	TGTGCCAGCAGTTTACCCTCCCAGGGTGGTGGCTACACCTTC	CASSLPSQGGGYTF
TRBV11-3	TRBJ1-2	.	.	TGTGCCAGCAGCCAGACTGGCGGCTTCTACTACACCTTC	CASSQTGGFYYTF
TRBV11-2	TRBJ1-1	.	TRBD1	TGTGCCAGCAGCCGCCTTACCGGACAGGGGGCGCCGAATCGGGCTGAAGCTTTCTTT	CASSRLTGQGAPNRAEAFF
TRBV5-1	TRBJ1-3	.	TRBD1	TGCGCCAGCAGCGAGAGGGACAGCTCTGGAAACACCATATATTTT	CASSERDSSGNTIYF
TRBV6-5	TRBJ2-5	.	TRBD2	TGTGCCAGCAGTTTCCTACCCCGGGGGGGCAAAGACACCCAGTACTTC	CASSFLPRGGKDTQYF
TRBV15	TRBJ2-5	.	TRBD1	TGTGCCACCAGCTACGGGACAGGGGGAGAGACCCAGTACTTC	CATSYGTGGETQYF
TRBV28	TRBJ1-2	.	.	TGTGCCAGTTCGGGTTTAGATGGCTACACCTTC	CASSGLDGYTF
TRBV7-9	TRBJ2-7	.	.	TGTGCCAGCAGCTTAGCTGTGGAGGGAAGTACCTTC	CASSLAVEGSTF
TRBV24-1	TRBJ2-3	.	.	TGTGCCACCAGTGAACCAGGGTCAGATACGCAGTATTTT	CATSEPGSDTQYF
TRBV28	TRBJ1-5	.	.	TGTGCCAGCAATTGGGGCAGCGTTCGCGGTAAGCCCCAGCATTTT	CASNWGSVRGKPQHF
TRBV10-2	TRBJ2-5	.	.	TGCGCCAGCAGTTCCCGGGGGGAGACCCAGTACTTC	CASSSRGETQYF
TRBV28	TRBJ2-1	.	.	TGTGCCAGCAGTTTGTATGGAGGGGCCCAATACAATGAGCAGTTCTTC	CASSLYGGAQYNEQFF
TRBV10-3	TRBJ1-2	.	.	TGTGCCATGAACGGAGGCGACTATGGCTACACCTTC	CAMNGGDYGYTF
TRBV5-6	TRBJ2-7	.	TRBD1	TGTGCCAGCAGCCGGACAGGCCAATACTACGAGCAGTACTTC	CASSRTGQYYEQYF
TRBV5-1	TRBJ2-2	.	.	TGCGCCAGCAGCTTGGAACCCCCTTCGGTCGGCACCGGGGAGCTGTTTTTT	CASSLEPPSVGTGELFF
TRBV7-2	TRBJ2-2	.	.	TGTGCCAGCACCCTGGGGGGCGGGGAGCTGTTTTTT	CASTLGGGELFF
TRBV2	TRBJ1-5	.	.	TGTGCCAGCAGTGATACAGCCAATCAGCCCCAGCATTTT	CASSDTANQPQHF
TRBV27	TRBJ2-7	.	.	TGTGCCAGCAGTTTGGACCGGGACTACGAGCAGTACTTC	CASSLDRDYEQYF
TRBV10-3	TRBJ1-2	.	.	TGTGCCATCAGAAACACGGGAGTGGACTATGGCTACACCTTC	CAIRNTGVDYGYTF
TRBV7-2	TRBJ1-1	.	TRBD1	TGTGCCAGCAGCTTCGGGACAGGGGACACTGAAGCTTTCTTT	CASSFGTGDTEAFF
TRBV28	TRBJ1-1	.	TRBD1	TGTGCCAGCAGACGGACAGGTTTGGGGACTGAAGCTTTCTTT	CASRRTGLGTEAFF
TRBV18	TRBJ2-7	.	TRBD1	TGTGCCAGCTCCGACAGGGTAAACGAGCAGTACTTC	CASSDRVNEQYF
TRBV6-2/TRBV6-3	TRBJ2-3	.	.	TGTGCCAGCAGCCCAACTAGCAGCGCAGATACGCAGTATTTT	CASSPTSSADTQYF
TRBV10-3	TRBJ2-7	.	TRBD1	TGTGCCATCAGTGAGTCGGGACAGTTGGGTGGGAACGAGCAGTACTTC	CAISESGQLGGNEQYF
TRBV10-1	TRBJ1-4	.	.	TGCGCCAGCGGAGAAGGTGGGGAGAGGCTGTTTTTT	CASGEGGERLFF
TRBV18	TRBJ2-2	.	.	TGTGCCAGCTCACCGGACAGGAACACCGGGGAGCTGTTTTTT	CASSPDRNTGELFF
TRBV6-1	TRBJ2-3	.	TRBD2	TGTGCCAGCAGTGCCGGACTAGCGGGGGGGCGCGATACGCAGTATTTT	CASSAGLAGGRDTQYF
TRBV12-3/TRBV12-4	TRBJ2-1	.	.	TGTGCCAGCAGGTCCGGGATCTATGAGCAGTTCTTC	CASRSGIYEQFF
TRBV10-3	TRBJ2-5	.	.	TGTGCCATGGGGGCAAAAAAAGAGACCCAGTACTTC	CAMGAKKETQYF
TRBV12-3/TRBV12-4	TRBJ2-1	.	.	TGTGCCAGCAGTTACGGGACATTGAATGAGCAGTTCTTC	CASSYGTLNEQFF
TRBV30	TRBJ1-5	.	TRBD1	TGTGCCTGGAGAGAGTCGACAGGGATAGCCCACAATCAGCCCCAGCATTTT	CAWRESTGIAHNQPQHF
TRBV6-4	TRBJ2-1	.	.	TGTGCCAGCAGCACCACTAGGAGCTCCTACAATGAGCAGTTCTTC	CASSTTRSSYNEQFF
TRBV5-1	TRBJ1-4	.	.	TGCGCCAGCAGCTGGCGTACAGGCGTGGGGAATGAAAAACTGTTTTTT	CASSWRTGVGNEKLFF
TRBV5-1	TRBJ1-2	.	TRBD1	TGCGCCAGCAGCGGCGTGGGACAGTTAGGTGGCTACACCTTC	CASSGVGQLGGYTF
TRBV2	TRBJ2-3	.	TRBD2	TGTGCCAGCAGTGAAGTAGCGGGGGGGGTCACAGATACGCAGTATTTT	CASSEVAGGVTDTQYF
TRBV4-1	TRBJ1-2	.	.	TGCGCCAGCAGCCATATGACGGGGAACTATGGCTACACCTTC	CASSHMTGNYGYTF
TRBV27	TRBJ1-2	.	.	TGTGCCAGCAGTTTATACGGAGGGGACCATGGCTACACCTTC	CASSLYGGDHGYTF
TRBV20-1	TRBJ1-4	.	.	TGCAGTGCAGAGAGTGCTGAAAAACTGTTTTTT	CSAESAEKLFF
TRBV11-2	TRBJ2-5	.	.	TGTGCCAGCAGCCCTGCGAGCGGGCGCTTCGGGGTGGCCCAGTACTTC	CASSPASGRFGVAQYF
TRBV5-8	TRBJ2-6	.	TRBD1	TGTGCCAGCACCCCCAGGGGGCCTTCAGGGGCCAACGTCCTGACTTTC	CASTPRGPSGANVLTF